This is a list of T cell receptor beta chains from one sample in a study of T-cell reconstitution after alpha-beta-depleted transplantation in children. One entry per CDR3 protein, called by TCRdb with MiXCR from the PCR reads. The sample lists about 78,000 distinct CDR3 sequences, roughly 15% occurring once. Sequencing was performed on PBMCs, mostly from graft donor cells, taken 180 days after TCRalphabeta/CD19-depleted stem cell transplant. These receptors all come from a male patient aged 2 to 10 who had a stem cell transplant for acute lymphoblastic leukemia, so the T cells may come from the graft donor. The CDR3 runs from the conserved cysteine through the conserved F or W. The D gene is left open where the match is weak. A clone size is listed for some rows: how often the clone was seen (once, few, many), or a class if it is expanded.

v_gene	d_gene	abundance	j_gene	CDR3aa	CDR3nt
TRBV28	NA	few	TRBJ1-1	CASSPDLNTEAFF	TGTGCCAGCAGTCCGGATTTGAACACTGAAGCTTTCTTT
TRBV4-1	NA	NA	TRBJ2-3	CASSPGLPGTQYF	TGTGCCAGCAGCCCGGGGCTTCCTGGTACGCAGTATTTT
TRBV28	NA	few	TRBJ2-3	CASSVWHKKWDTQYF	TGTGCCAGCAGTGTCTGGCACAAAAAATGGGATACGCAGTATTTT
TRBV18	NA	NA	TRBJ2-1	CASSAGSPNEQFF	TGTGCCAGCTCAGCGGGGAGTCCAAATGAGCAGTTCTTC
TRBV6-1	TRBD2	few	TRBJ2-4	CASSERGGETKNIQYF	TGTGCCAGCAGTGAACGGGGGGGCGAGACCAAAAACATTCAGTACTTC
TRBV29-1	TRBD2	many	TRBJ2-1	CSASGGAGGLYNEQFF	TGCAGCGCGTCCGGCGGAGCGGGAGGTCTCTACAATGAGCAGTTCTTC
TRBV28	TRBD1	few	TRBJ1-6	CASSLLQGAWSPLHF	TGTGCCAGCAGTTTGTTACAGGGGGCATGGTCACCCCTCCACTTT
TRBV9	NA	NA	TRBJ2-1	CASSVDGRTAYFYLNEQFF	TGTGCCAGCAGCGTCGACGGCCGGACAGCCTACTTCTACCTCAATGAGCAGTTCTTC
TRBV5-1	NA	NA	TRBJ2-2	CASSQGVLNTGELFF	TGCGCCAGCAGCCAAGGGGTCCTGAACACCGGGGAGCTGTTTTTT
TRBV27	NA	NA	TRBJ2-7	CASSLGALREQYF	TGTGCCAGCAGTTTGGGGGCTTTACGTGAGCAGTACTTC
TRBV20-1	TRBD2	NA	TRBJ2-7	CSASQTSGYEQYF	TGCAGTGCTAGCCAGACTAGCGGTTACGAGCAGTACTTC
TRBV5-1	NA	NA	TRBJ2-3	CASSLAWAVSKGATTADTQYF	TGCGCCAGCAGCTTGGCCTGGGCAGTCTCCAAAGGCGCCACTACAGCAGATACGCAGTATTTT
TRBV19	NA	few	TRBJ1-2	CASSMEQRRSPQYGYTF	TGTGCCAGTAGTATGGAACAGCGCCGATCACCCCAATATGGCTACACCTTC
TRBV5-1	TRBD2	few	TRBJ2-1	CASSLPITSGLYNEQFF	TGCGCCAGCAGCTTACCAATAACTAGCGGCTTATACAATGAGCAGTTCTTC
TRBV5-1	NA	NA	TRBJ1-2	CASSLRAGTLLGYGYTF	TGCGCCAGCAGCTTGAGGGCAGGCACCCTTCTGGGGTATGGCTACACCTTC
TRBV9	NA	NA	TRBJ2-1	CASSGNVRGYNEQFF	TGTGCCAGCAGCGGAAATGTCAGGGGCTACAATGAGCAGTTCTTC
TRBV7-9	NA	NA	TRBJ2-1	CASSLMRGPYNEQFF	TGTGCCAGCAGCTTAATGCGGGGCCCCTACAATGAGCAGTTCTTC
TRBV20-1	NA	few	TRBJ2-1	CSASSPRGKITRSSYNEQFF	TGCAGTGCTAGTTCTCCCCGGGGGAAAATTACCCGAAGCTCCTACAATGAGCAGTTCTTC
TRBV7-9	TRBD1	few	TRBJ1-1	CASSLDRALTEAFF	TGTGCCAGCAGCCTTGACAGGGCCCTCACTGAAGCTTTCTTT
TRBV7-8	TRBD1	NA	TRBJ1-1	CASSIYRGVSSNTEAFF	TGTGCCAGCAGCATCTACAGGGGGGTGTCATCGAACACTGAAGCTTTCTTT
TRBV10-3	TRBD2	few	TRBJ2-7	CASHATGGAYEQYF	TGTGCCTCCCACGCTACGGGGGGGGCCTACGAGCAGTACTTC
TRBV6-1	TRBD1	few	TRBJ1-1	CASRRDRINTEAFF	TGTGCCAGCAGAAGGGACAGAATTAACACTGAAGCTTTCTTT
TRBV3-1	NA	NA	TRBJ2-4	CASSQTWDPKNIQYF	TGTGCCAGCAGCCAAACATGGGACCCCAAAAACATTCAGTACTTC
TRBV4-3	NA	NA	TRBJ2-2	CASSQEWYSGGGELFF	TGCGCCAGCAGCCAAGAATGGTACTCAGGGGGGGGGGAGCTGTTTTTT
TRBV28	TRBD2	NA	TRBJ2-1	CASSLLAGRREQFF	TGTGCCAGCAGTTTGCTAGCGGGAAGGAGGGAGCAGTTCTTC
TRBV5-1	NA	few	TRBJ2-3	CASSLDGLGGADTQYF	TGCGCCAGCAGCTTGGACGGGCTAGGGGGGGCAGATACGCAGTATTTT
TRBV11-1	NA	NA	TRBJ1-5	CASSLSGGDFYSNQPQHF	TGTGCCAGCAGCTTATCCGGGGGAGATTTCTATAGCAATCAGCCCCAGCATTTT
TRBV7-2	NA	many	TRBJ1-2	CASSLRRYGYTF	TGTGCCAGCAGCTTGAGACGGTATGGCTACACCTTC
TRBV25-1	NA	many	TRBJ2-2	CASSERRETGELFF	TGTGCCAGCAGTGAAAGACGTGAGACCGGGGAGCTGTTTTTT
TRBV10-3	TRBD1	many	TRBJ2-7	CAISEGGQGARYEQYF	TGTGCCATCAGTGAGGGGGGACAGGGGGCCCGTTACGAGCAGTACTTC
TRBV5-4	NA	NA	TRBJ1-2	CASSLDGKWNGYTF	TGTGCCAGCAGCTTGGATGGCAAATGGAATGGCTACACCTTC
TRBV5-1	NA	few	TRBJ2-1	CASSSLNGGSYNEQFF	TGCGCCAGCAGCTCCTTGAACGGGGGTTCTTACAATGAGCAGTTCTTC
TRBV7-6	NA	many	TRBJ1-4	CASSGQSGKLFF	TGTGCCAGCAGCGGACAGAGCGGAAAACTGTTTTTT
TRBV11-2	TRBD1	NA	TRBJ1-2	CASSLVFQGVSTF	TGTGCCAGCAGCTTAGTATTCCAGGGGGTGAGCACCTTC
TRBV2	NA	NA	TRBJ2-2	CASTVRGARAGELFF	TGTGCCAGCACTGTGAGGGGCGCTCGGGCCGGGGAGCTGTTTTTT
TRBV11-2	NA	NA	TRBJ2-7	CASSPPGRPYEQYF	TGTGCCAGCAGCCCCCCGGGGCGGCCCTACGAGCAGTACTTC
TRBV7-2	TRBD1	NA	TRBJ2-7	CASDTPGQGAHEQYF	TGTGCCAGCGATACCCCGGGACAGGGGGCCCACGAGCAGTACTTC
TRBV5-6	NA	few	TRBJ2-3	CASSLGGISTDTQYF	TGTGCCAGCAGCTTGGGGGGAATCAGCACAGATACGCAGTATTTT
TRBV4-3	TRBD1	NA	TRBJ2-4	CASSQEFRQGDLAKNIQYF	TGCGCCAGCAGCCAAGAATTCAGACAGGGCGATTTAGCCAAAAACATTCAGTACTTC
TRBV7-9	TRBD2	NA	TRBJ2-1	CVSSLRTSALF	TGTGTCAGCAGCTTGAGGACTAGTGCGCTCTTC
TRBV12-3/TRBV12-4	TRBD1	NA	TRBJ2-7	CASSSRGGAKNEQYF	TGTGCCAGCAGTTCCCGAGGGGGCGCTAAAAACGAGCAGTACTTC
TRBV10-3	NA	many	TRBJ1-3	CAISDTVGSGNTIYF	TGTGCCATCAGTGACACGGTTGGGTCTGGAAACACCATATATTTT
TRBV4-3	TRBD1	NA	TRBJ2-5	CASSQDRTGFQETQYF	TGCGCCAGCAGCCAAGATAGGACAGGGTTCCAAGAGACCCAGTACTTC
TRBV27	NA	few	TRBJ2-1	CASSLHLSSYNEQFF	TGTGCCAGCAGTTTACATCTGAGCTCCTACAATGAGCAGTTCTTC